This T cell receptor beta chain was captured by sequencing in a study of spatial heterogeneity in lung cancer (dated by TCRdb to the late 2010s). About the study as a whole: More beta-chain than alpha-chain transcripts were consistently detected, likely reflecting higher beta-chain transcript abundance. In tumor regions, TCR transcript counts showed a strong correlation with a T cell transcriptional module score from matched bulk RNA-seq. In the raw uncorrected reads, each unique combination of TCR and UMI appeared on average more than ten times. TCR alpha and beta repertoires were quantitatively compared across multiple tumor regions, matched nontumor lung and blood in non-small cell lung cancer. Nonsynonymous mutation counts, determined by whole-exome sequencing of tumor tissue, were related to features of the TCR repertoire. At surgery, 220 tumor regions, 61 to 75 matched nontumor lung samples and more than 55 PBMC samples were TCR-sequenced for both alpha and beta chains.

The CDR3, from cysteine to phenylalanine, totals 15 residues. The kept DNA is CDR3 alone, 45 bases in frame from the first base. The germline V gene yields SGHRS for CDR1 and YFSETQ for CDR2. V lost 1 base and J lost 5 bases; the stretch between them is 13 bases long. This clonotype appeared many times. Its antigen is currently not known. The input lacks base qualities; no much larger clone sits a single base away. Beyond this particular receptor, the publication reports: Additional single-cell paired TCR alpha and beta sequencing was considered necessary to confirm, at a functional level, the hypothesis that regional TCRs recognize regional mutations. Counts of ubiquitous and regional expanded TCRs correlated with counts of ubiquitous and regional nonsynonymous mutations, respectively. The tumor nonsynonymous mutation count correlated with the number of expanded alpha and beta TCRs within the tumor. TCR-seq coverage of tumor T cells was estimated to be only roughly 7.5% for alpha chains and 11% to 15% for beta chains.

Libraries were constructed by 5' RACE. The instrument was a NextSeq 500. The TCR library protocol attached a unique molecular identifier to each TCR cDNA molecule to allow correction of PCR and sequencing errors. Concerning the study's data processing: Decombinator tools were used for TCR identification, UMI-based error correction and CDR3 extraction. TCRs above a frequency of 2 per 1,000, corresponding to the top 1% of the tumor frequency distribution, were defined as expanded. Expanded tumor TCRs statistically deemed absent (corrected P<0.05) from at least one tumor region were classed as regional, and all other expanded tumor TCRs were classed as ubiquitous. Renyi diversity was calculated using the R vegan package after each repertoire was subsampled 100 times to 5,000 TCRs. CDR3 similarity networks were built from amino acid triplet string-kernel similarity, connecting CDR3s with pairwise similarity above 0.82. The public reads were run again by TCRdb, first through fastp at Q25 and then through MiXCR, and only productive beta chains were kept. Rows with one shared CDR3 protein collapse into an entry with the most common genes and DNA. The V and J calls and clone size come from TCRdb's table, not from the authors' own analysis. The sample profile shows some 10,000 distinct CDR3 sequences; about 6.9% of them were found once. The top ten constitute about a tenth of the sample.

The sample's time point, from its label and the paper: sample taken at primary tumor resection. Donors were under 95 patients with early-stage, untreated non-small cell lung cancer from the lung TRACERx cohort. Without any cell sorting, TCR sequencing was performed on whole RNA extracted either from tumor and nontumor lung tissue or from cryopreserved PBMC samples. Only patients for whom sufficient RNA was available from at least two tumor regions were selected for TCR sequencing. A lung pathologist reviewed the tumor and adjacent nontumor lung specimens before the specimens were selected. Sequenced material: lung tumor tissue, taken at surgery. The sequence is built from TRBV5-1 and TRBJ2-1; the D gene cannot be named for sure. The TCR was taken from a male donor with early-stage non-small cell lung cancer. CDR3 region: CASSLLGGSNNEQFF. The DNA sequence reads TGCGCCAGCAGCTTGCTGGGCGGATCAAACAATGAGCAGTTCTTC.